Listed below are T cell receptor beta chains from one sample, sequenced in a study of T cells after yellow fever vaccination. TCRdb called the 5' RACE reads again in MiXCR, with one record for every CDR3 protein. This sample carries some 340,000 distinct CDR3 sequences, roughly 4.3% of them seen once, and the ten largest clones take around 23%. The source material was PBMCs, sampled 5 days after the yellow fever booster vaccination. The receptors were gathered from a man aged 18 to 30 who received the YFV17D yellow fever vaccine. Both conserved end residues are trimmed from each CDR3. Only some rows state a clone size, as once, few, many or a class for expanded clones.

size,V,CDR3
-,TRBV20-1,SAIDGLLYSNQPQH
-,TRBV7-9,ASSINRDRNTIY
-,TRBV29-1,SVEDLRSANGDTQY
-,TRBV12-3/TRBV12-4,ASSSPSGGLTGELF
many,TRBV2,ASNPVGGVETQY
-,TRBV4-1,ASSHSGGAETQY
-,TRBV3-1,ASSQGRGVEYGYT
-,TRBV7-9,ASSRRGKETQY
few,TRBV12-3/TRBV12-4,ASTTGDGPYEQF
many,TRBV5-1,ASKPGQGDEKLF
-,TRBV11-2,ASSLVGQFYGYT
few,TRBV4-3,ASSRGTQDTQY
many,TRBV7-9,ASSSESYNEQF
few,TRBV20-1,SARDMAGGYNEQF
-,TRBV5-6,ASSFGQGRDTQY
-,TRBV29-1,SASGTGGENEQF
-,TRBV5-1,ASSPASGFHNGYT
few,TRBV30,AWTGGGETQY
many,TRBV7-9,ASSIGWDRDNEQF
few,TRBV12-5,ASGQQNYGYT
few,TRBV12-3/TRBV12-4,ASSFIGGEETQY
few,TRBV12-3/TRBV12-4,ASSPPGLGAQVAKNIQY
few,TRBV4-3,ASSQDAYVSGNTIY
few,TRBV7-2,ASSLNGGWETQY
few,TRBV5-1,ASSDQDSNTEAF
few,TRBV9,ASSVARGLYNEQF
many,TRBV9,ASSVLLDTYNEQF